These 29 T cell receptor beta chains were all obtained from the same sample, sequenced in a study of T cell responses to AZD1222 COVID-19 vaccine. Sequencing was performed with immunoSEQ multiplex PCR; in TCRdb, only in-frame clones are kept and a portion is missing. The sample comprises 89,000 or so clones, over 75% of which are singletons, and around 15% rests with the top ten. The specimen comprised peripheral blood, sampled on day 0 of AZD1222 vaccination. The origin of the receptors is an adult in good health.

The V and J genes are TRBV11-1 and TRBJ2-7; no firm D call. Between the trimmed V and J ends, which lost 3 bases and 4 bases, there was a span of 16 bases. The CDR3 consists of 15 residues. The V gene's germline CDR1 is SGHAT and CDR2 FQDESV (reference sequence). Here the CDR3 reads CASSFTPTPRYEQYF. The CDR3 nucleotides are TGTGCCAGCAGCTTTACCCCAACCCCACGGTACGAGCAGTACTTC. Looking up the rest from reference TRBV11-1 and TRBJ2-7 gives the full variable domain: EAEVAQSPRYKITEKSQAVAFWCDPISGHATLYWYRQILGQGPELLVQFQDESVVDDSQLPKDRFSAERLKGVDSTLKIQPAELGDSAMYLCASSFTPTPRYEQYFGPGTRLTVT.

The V and J genes are TRBV3-1 (or the pseudogene TRBV3-2) and TRBJ2-1; 11 nucleotides agree with TRBD2. With V trimmed by 4 bases and J by 9 bases, 11 bases remained unmatched. The CDR3 is 16 amino acids. Germline V CDR1 and CDR2: LGHDT, YNNKEL (reference sequence). CDR3 bases: TGTGCCAGCAGCCGCCGGACTAGCGGGTTTATAAGTGAGCAGTTCTTC. Translated, it gives CASSRRTSGFISEQFF.

The chain carries TRBV11-2 and TRBJ2-3; possibly TRBD1 for D (6 bases). CDR3 size: 16 residues. Trimming pared 5 bases from V and 0 bases from J, leaving 15 bases between. Germline assignment: CDR1 SGHAT and CDR2 FQNNGV. This chain's CDR3 is CASSPWGQVSTDTQYF. CDR3 coding DNA: TGTGCCAGCAGCCCATGGGGGCAAGTTAGCACAGATACGCAGTATTTT.

This rearrangement joins TRBV9 to TRBJ2-5; D perhaps matches TRBD1 (6 bases). Germline CDR1 SGDLS, CDR2 YYNGEE. Trimming left V 3 bases short and J 2 bases short, with 11 bases between. The CDR3 runs 14 residues. CDR3 nucleotides: TGTGCCAGCAGCGCGGGACACGGACAAGAGACCCAGTACTTC. It is translated as CASSAGHGQETQYF.

The chain couples TRBV3-1 (or the pseudogene TRBV3-2) to TRBJ1-1, with D tentatively TRBD1 (5 bases). Per germline, CDR1 LGHDT and CDR2 YNNKEL (reference sequence). V was shortened by 1 base and J by 10 bases, with 13 bases between the two germline ends. This CDR3 is built from 13 residues. CDR3 protein: CASSQARGAGAFF. The CDR3 nucleotides are TGTGCCAGCAGCCAAGCCCGGGGCGCAGGAGCTTTCTTT.

The J gene is TRBJ2-1, the V gene TRBV10-3; 13 nucleotides agree with TRBD2. Trimming took 9 bases from V and 10 from J; bases not matched to a gene: 6. The V gene's germline CDR1 is ENHRY and CDR2 SYGVKD. The CDR3 covers 13 residues. CDR3 DNA: TGTGCCATAGCGGGACTAGCGGGATTGGAGCAGTTCTTC. Its protein is CAIAGLAGLEQFF.

This rearrangement joins TRBV6-5 to TRBJ2-3; 9 nucleotides line up with TRBD2. This CDR3 spans 14 amino acids. V was pared by 5 bases and J by 0 bases, with 0 bases of the junction left unmatched. The germline V gene has CDR1 MNHEY and CDR2 SVGAGI. Written as DNA, the CDR3 is TGTGCCAGCAGTACTAGCGGGAGCACAGATACGCAGTATTTT. It translates to CASSTSGSTDTQYF.

The chain uses TRBV3-1 (or the pseudogene TRBV3-2) and TRBJ2-2; 10 bases align to TRBD2. V gave up 2 bases and J gave up 6 bases; unmatched junction bases: 6. CDR1 is LGHDT, CDR2 YNNKEL, per germline (reference sequence). This CDR3 region has 16 residues. CDR3 loop: CASSQSLAGESGELFF. The CDR3 DNA reads TGTGCCAGCAGCCAAAGCCTAGCGGGAGAATCCGGGGAGCTGTTTTTT.

V gene TRBV4-2 combines with J gene TRBJ2-5, with D uncertain. The germline V and J ends were trimmed by 2 bases and 4 bases, with 11 bases remaining between them. This CDR3 has 14 residues. In germline, CDR1 is LGHNA, CDR2 YNFKEQ. CDR3 DNA: TGTGCCAGCAGCCAATTCGCCACCGCAGAGACCCAGTACTTC. Amino acid sequence: CASSQFATAETQYF.

This sequence joins TRBV29-1 and TRBJ2-2; D is unclear. The CDR3 extends over 14 amino acids. Deletions cut 7 bases from V and 0 bases from J, with 12 bases between. CDR1 and CDR2 from the germline V gene are SQVTM and ANQGSEA. Written as DNA, the CDR3 is TGCAGCGCCTTAGGCGGTGCGAACACCGGGGAGCTGTTTTTT. Translation gives CSALGGANTGELFF.

V gene TRBV14 combines with J gene TRBJ1-6; 7 bases agree with TRBD1. Per germline, CDR1 SGHDN and CDR2 FVKESK. CDR3 size: 16 residues. Trimming cost V 4 bases and J 7 bases; bases outside gene matches: 10. CDR3 in amino acids: CASSRRSGTANSPLHF. CDR3 DNA sequence: TGTGCCAGCAGCCGTAGATCCGGGACAGCAAATTCACCCCTCCACTTT.

The gene calls are TRBV3-1 (or the pseudogene TRBV3-2) and TRBJ1-5; D remains ambiguous. Trimming took off 4 bases at V and 5 bases at J, with 12 bases between the two ends. The CDR3 is 14 amino acids. CDR1 is LGHDT and CDR2 is YNNKEL in the germline V gene (reference sequence). CDR3 region: CASSPLLSHQPQHF. For the CDR3, the DNA is TGTGCCAGCAGCCCCCTCTTAAGTCATCAGCCCCAGCATTTT.

The chain joins TRBV5-4 to TRBJ1-1; D unresolved. V was clipped by 4 bases and J by 3 bases, with 25 bases between them. The germline gives CDR1 SGHNT, CDR2 YYREEE (reference sequence). CDR3 length equals 18 residues. DNA for the CDR3: TGTGCCAGCAGCCCCGTTGGCCTAAGTCCACCCGGGGACACTGAAGCTTTCTTT. This codes for CASSPVGLSPPGDTEAFF.

CDR3 in DNA: TGTGCCAGCAGTTCCCCGGGACAGCCTAGCTCCTATAATTCACCCCTCCACTTT. Its translation is CASSSPGQPSSYNSPLHF. The chain employs TRBV27 and TRBJ1-6, with 7 bases that match TRBD1. With 4 bases clipped from V and 0 bases from J, the junction kept 9 bases outside the gene matches. The germline gives CDR1 MNHEY, CDR2 SMNVEV (reference sequence). This CDR3 contains 18 residues.

This chain uses TRBV5-1 with TRBJ1-1, with 10 bases fitting TRBD1. CDR1 is SGHRS, CDR2 YFSETQ, per germline. The CDR3 is made up of 14 amino acids. V shed 3 bases, J shed 4 bases, and the junction held 3 bases outside the gene matches. The CDR3 spells CASSWGTGVTEAFF. The CDR3 nucleotides read TGCGCCAGCAGCTGGGGGACAGGGGTCACTGAAGCTTTCTTT.

Note on this clone: The same CDR3 arises from other DNA sequences in this sample as well. This CDR3 reads CASIRDRAGRSPLHF. The CDR3 region has the DNA TGTGCCAGCATCCGGGACAGGGCCGGGCGTTCACCCCTCCACTTT. The chain combines TRBV6-5 with TRBJ1-6; TRBD1 matches 9 bases. CDR1 is MNHEY, CDR2 SVGAGI, per germline. V lost 7 bases and J lost 9; bases outside the gene matches: 10. This CDR3 region has 15 residues.

V is TRBV12-3 or TRBV12-4 and J is TRBJ1-1, with D perhaps matching TRBD1 (5 bases). This CDR3 has 13 residues. V gave up 3 bases and J gave up 10 bases, with 15 bases separating them. The CDR3 loop reads CASSLAGLLRAFF. In DNA form, the CDR3 reads TGTGCCAGCAGTTTGGCGGGACTGCTACGAGCTTTCTTT.

The chain employs TRBV19 and TRBJ1-2; 9 nucleotides match TRBD1. The V segment lost 3 bases and the J segment 7 bases; nucleotides outside the gene matches: 6. The CDR3 extends over 14 amino acids. From germline, CDR1 is LNHDA and CDR2 SQIVND (reference sequence). CDR3 loop: CASSIGQGIGGYTF. CDR3 sequence (DNA): TGTGCCAGTAGTATCGGACAGGGGATAGGTGGCTACACCTTC. The entire variable domain, with the rest obtained from reference TRBV19 and TRBJ1-2, is as follows: DGGITQSPKYLFRKEGQNVTLSCEQNLNHDAMYWYRQDPGQGLRLIYYSQIVNDFQKGDIAEGYSVSREKKESFPLTVTSAQKNPTAFYLCASSIGQGIGGYTFGSGTRLTVV.

The DNA of the CDR3 is TGTGCCTGGAGCAAACGGGACAGAAACACTGAAGCTTTCTTT. Translating gives CAWSKRDRNTEAFF. This chain joins TRBV30 and TRBJ1-1; 7 bases are shared with TRBD1. CDR3 length equals 14 residues. The germline V gene has CDR1 GTSNPN and CDR2 SVGIG (reference sequence). The V gene end was trimmed by 3 bases and the J gene end by 2 bases; junction bases not matched to a gene: 6.

This clone qualifies as hyperexpanded (1% or more). The chain has TRBV2 and TRBJ2-7; TRBD1 aligns across 10 bases. The CDR3 is 17 residues long. The J segment lost 0 bases and the V segment lost 3 bases, leaving 8 bases of the junction unmatched. Germline CDR1 and CDR2: SNHLY and FYNNEI. CDR3 DNA: TGTGCCAGCAGTGACGAGGCCGGGACAGGGGTCTCCTACGAGCAGTACTTC. This sequence encodes CASSDEAGTGVSYEQYF.

The J gene is TRBJ1-2, the V gene TRBV7-9, with D maybe TRBD1 (6 bases). The CDR3 sequence is 15 residues long. Per the germline V gene, CDR1 is SEHNR and CDR2 is FQNEAQ (reference sequence). Trimming removed 6 bases from V and 5 bases from J, with 19 bases in between. CDR3 region: CASRPEQGRQYGYTF. The CDR3 DNA reads TGTGCCAGCAGACCTGAACAGGGAAGGCAATATGGCTACACCTTC.

The rearrangement links TRBV11-1 to TRBJ2-7; TRBD1 agrees at 9 bases. Germline V CDR1 and CDR2: SGHAT, FQDESV (reference sequence). The CDR3 covers 13 residues. V lost 5 bases, J lost 6 bases, and 5 bases stayed unmatched. CDR3 bases: TGTGCCAGCAGCCCGGACAGGGGTCTCGAGCAGTACTTC. Translating it yields CASSPDRGLEQYF.

The chain uses TRBV11-2 and TRBJ1-5; D is uncertain. V was clipped by 5 bases and J by 4 bases, with 3 bases between them. The CDR3 runs 11 residues. In germline, CDR1 is SGHAT, CDR2 FQNNGV. CDR3 nucleotides: TGTGCCAGCAGCCTTAATCAGCCCCAGCATTTT. Its translation: CASSLNQPQHF.

The rearrangement uses TRBV9 and TRBJ1-3; unclear D gene. Trimming removed 0 bases from V and 3 bases from J, with 10 bases in between. Germline loops: CDR1 SGDLS, CDR2 YYNGEE. There are 15 residues in the CDR3. Here the CDR3 DNA reads TGTGCCAGCAGCGTAGGAGGTGCCGGTGGAAACACCATATATTTT. Protein product: CASSVGGAGGNTIYF.

This rearrangement joins TRBV6-1 to TRBJ2-1; TRBD2 aligns across 10 bases. The CDR3 totals 16 residues. Looked up from germline, CDR1 is MNHNS and CDR2 is SASEGT. J was trimmed by 7 bases and V by 2 bases; bases with no gene match: 8. CDR3 protein: CASSEILAGVGNEQFF. CDR3 DNA sequence: TGTGCCAGCAGTGAAATTCTAGCGGGAGTCGGGAATGAGCAGTTCTTC.

The chain links TRBV29-1 to TRBJ2-7; the D is unclear. Germline CDR1 is SQVTM and CDR2 is ANQGSEA. The CDR3 is 12 residues long. Trimming stripped 6 bases from V and 6 bases from J, with 15 bases between. The CDR3 DNA reads TGCAGCGTCACAAAACGTGACTCCGAGCAGTACTTC. This encodes CSVTKRDSEQYF.

The gene calls are TRBV3-1 (or the pseudogene TRBV3-2) and TRBJ2-7; TRBD2 matches 12 bases. With V trimmed by 6 bases and J by 6 bases, 3 bases remained unmatched. The CDR3 totals 13 residues. Germline V gives CDR1 LGHDT, CDR2 YNNKEL (reference sequence). CDR3 region: CASRTSGSGEQYF. CDR3 bases: TGTGCCAGCAGGACTAGCGGGAGTGGCGAGCAGTACTTC.

This clone occurred once. The chain joins TRBV11-1 to TRBJ1-6, with D unclear. V lost 3 bases to trimming and J lost 6 bases, with 6 bases between them. The germline gives CDR1 SGHAT, CDR2 FQDESV (reference sequence). This CDR3 comprises 13 residues. This chain's CDR3 is CASSFVSNSPLHF. DNA for the CDR3: TGTGCCAGCAGCTTTGTCAGTAATTCACCCCTCCACTTT.

Regarding this clone: Other nucleotide sequences from this sample produce the same CDR3. The V and J genes are TRBV9 and TRBJ2-5; D is unclear. Looked up from germline, CDR1 is SGDLS and CDR2 is YYNGEE. V lost 0 bases and J lost 5, with 8 bases in between. This CDR3 is 13 amino acids long. The CDR3 is CASSVEGAETQYF. CDR3 in DNA: TGTGCCAGCAGCGTAGAAGGAGCCGAGACCCAGTACTTC.